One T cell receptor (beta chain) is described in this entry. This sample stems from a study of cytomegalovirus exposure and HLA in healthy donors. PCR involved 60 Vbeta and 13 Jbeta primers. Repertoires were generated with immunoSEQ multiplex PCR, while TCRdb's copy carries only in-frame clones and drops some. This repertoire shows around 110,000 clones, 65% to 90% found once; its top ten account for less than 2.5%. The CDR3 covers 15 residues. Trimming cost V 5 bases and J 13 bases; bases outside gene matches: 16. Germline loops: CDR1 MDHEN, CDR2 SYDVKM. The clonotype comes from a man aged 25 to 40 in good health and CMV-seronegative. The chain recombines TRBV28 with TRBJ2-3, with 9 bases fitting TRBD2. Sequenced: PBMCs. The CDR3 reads CASSTGYSGGKSEYF. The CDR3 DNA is TGTGCCAGCAGTACCGGATATAGCGGGGGCAAGTCAGAGTATTTT.